Following are 14 T cell receptor beta chains from one sample sequenced in a study of T cell changes during pregnancy in multiple sclerosis. TCRdb keeps only in-frame clones here, not all; method: immunoSEQ multiplex PCR. The top ten hold nearly 0.5% of the sample, which has around 60,000 clones, more than 80% seen once. The sample here was CD4+ T cells from peripheral blood mononuclear cells, taken after pregnancy. The source of these receptors is a female donor in good health, enrolled as a control in a pregnancy study.

This chain joins TRBV9 and TRBJ1-2; D gene unclear. With 3 bases removed from V and 0 bases from J, the gap between germline ends came to 15 bases. CDR3 length equals 16 residues. Germline values: CDR1 SGDLS, CDR2 YYNGEE. CDR3 amino acids: CASSADSENSNYGYTF. In nucleotides, the CDR3 is TGTGCCAGCAGCGCAGACTCAGAAAATTCTAACTATGGCTACACCTTC.

This chain uses TRBV20-1 with TRBJ2-7; D not certain. V gave up 1 base and J gave up 6 bases, with 7 bases separating them. This CDR3 comprises 11 residues. Germline V gene sequence: CDR1 DFQATT, CDR2 SNEGSKA (reference sequence). CDR3 DNA: TGCAGTGCTAGAGTGAGAGTCGAGCAGTACTTC. This sequence encodes CSARVRVEQYF.

The chain employs TRBV5-8 and TRBJ1-5; a possible D gene is TRBD1 (6 bases). The CDR3 sequence is 14 residues long. V was trimmed by 6 bases and J by 3 bases, leaving 13 bases between them. CDR1 SGHTS and CDR2 YDEGEE come from the germline V gene. The DNA of the CDR3 is TGTGCCAGCACCCGGACAGAGTTCAATCAGCCCCAGCATTTT. This encodes CASTRTEFNQPQHF.

This chain connects TRBV7-3 to TRBJ1-2; a weak D match, TRBD1 (5 bases). The CDR3 runs 14 residues. Germline V gives CDR1 SGHTA, CDR2 FQGTGA. Trimming took 6 bases from V and 7 from J, leaving 18 bases between them. The CDR3 DNA reads as TGTGCCAGCAGTCTTAACCCCAGGGATGGTGGCTACACCTTC. It translates to CASSLNPRDGGYTF.

The CDR3 DNA reads TGTGCCAGCAGCTTGGATCAGCGGGGATACAATGAGCAGTTCTTC. Its translation is CASSLDQRGYNEQFF. This sequence joins TRBV5-4 and TRBJ2-1; 7 nucleotides match TRBD2. The CDR3 length is 15 residues. The germline CDR1 and CDR2 sequences are SGHNT and YYREEE (reference sequence). Losses at the gene ends were 0 bases for V and 4 bases for J; bases not matched to a gene: 4.

Here the CDR3 reads CASRGTGTDYEQYF. The CDR3 nucleotides are TGCGCCAGCAGGGGAACCGGGACAGACTACGAGCAGTACTTC. V gene TRBV5-1 combines with J gene TRBJ2-7, with 7 bases lining up with TRBD1. CDR1 and CDR2 from the germline V gene are SGHRS and YFSETQ. The ends lost 5 bases at V and 3 bases at J; junction bases unmatched: 8. The CDR3 is 14 amino acids.

This chain links TRBV6-6 with TRBJ1-1; the match to TRBD1 covers 7 bases. The CDR3 is 16 residues long. The V gene's germline CDR1 is MNHNY and CDR2 SVGAGI (reference sequence). J gave up 1 base and V 6 bases, and 11 bases lay outside the gene matches. CDR3: CASSQDRSAPNTEAFF. The CDR3 DNA sequence: TGTGCCAGCAGCCAGGACAGGTCAGCGCCGAACACTGAAGCTTTCTTT.

V usage is TRBV7-9 and J usage is TRBJ2-7, with D perhaps matching TRBD1 (6 bases). CDR1 and CDR2 (germline): SEHNR, FQNEAQ (reference sequence). V lost 5 bases and J lost 6, with 11 bases in between. This CDR3 region has 12 residues. CDR3 DNA: TGTGCCAGCAGCCTACAGGGAGTCGAGCAGTACTTC. Protein sequence: CASSLQGVEQYF.

V is TRBV9 and J is TRBJ2-1; 9 bases agree with TRBD2. There are 15 residues in the CDR3. Per germline, CDR1 SGDLS and CDR2 YYNGEE. V dropped 0 bases and J dropped 4; count of bases not matched to a gene: 2. As DNA, the CDR3 is TGTGCCAGCAGCGTAGGCGGGGGGGCTTACAATGAGCAGTTCTTC. It is translated as CASSVGGGAYNEQFF.

The CDR3 DNA is TGTGCCAGCGCCCGGACACCTGGAAACACCATATATTTT. Its protein is CASARTPGNTIYF. The J gene is TRBJ1-3, the V gene TRBV2, with D possibly matching TRBD1 (5 bases). The CDR3 sequence is 13 residues long. Germline CDR1 is SNHLY and CDR2 is FYNNEI. V was shortened by 8 bases and J by 2 bases, with 10 bases between the two germline ends.

The chain uses TRBV4-2 and TRBJ2-6; 12 nucleotides agree with TRBD1. The CDR3 consists of 19 residues. CDR1 and CDR2 from the germline V gene are LGHNA and YNFKEQ. J was trimmed by 7 bases and V by 4 bases; bases with no gene match: 14. The CDR3 DNA sequence: TGTGCCAGCAGCCGACCACCCGGGACAGGGGGCGGAGGAGCCAACGTCCTGACTTTC. Translated, it gives CASSRPPGTGGGGANVLTF.

The J gene is TRBJ1-6, the V gene TRBV7-9, with TRBD1 matching over 7 bases. This CDR3 is 16 amino acids long. Unmatched junction bases numbered 14, after V lost 6 bases and J lost 9 bases. CDR1 and CDR2 from the germline V gene are SEHNR and FQNEAQ (reference sequence). CDR3 sequence reads: CASSSDRQGLGSPLHF. CDR3 sequence (DNA): TGTGCCAGCAGTTCAGACCGACAGGGTCTTGGTTCACCCCTCCACTTT.

The J gene is TRBJ1-2, the V gene TRBV11-1, with D maybe TRBD1 (5 bases). Germline V gene sequence: CDR1 SGHAT, CDR2 FQDESV (reference sequence). Trimming shortened V by 1 base and J by 6 bases, and 12 bases separated the two germline ends. The CDR3 runs to 14 residues. In DNA form, the CDR3 reads TGTGCCAGCAGCTTAGAAATTCAGGGCGATGGCTACACCTTC. Its protein is CASSLEIQGDGYTF.

The genes are TRBV19 and TRBJ2-3; 10 bases align to TRBD1. This CDR3 has 18 residues. V was pared by 4 bases and J by 5 bases, with 15 bases of the junction left unmatched. The germline CDR1 and CDR2 sequences are LNHDA and SQIVND (reference sequence). CDR3: CASSRIIPTGGSGDTQYF. In DNA, the CDR3 is TGTGCCAGTAGTAGAATCATCCCGACAGGGGGCTCGGGAGATACGCAGTATTTT.